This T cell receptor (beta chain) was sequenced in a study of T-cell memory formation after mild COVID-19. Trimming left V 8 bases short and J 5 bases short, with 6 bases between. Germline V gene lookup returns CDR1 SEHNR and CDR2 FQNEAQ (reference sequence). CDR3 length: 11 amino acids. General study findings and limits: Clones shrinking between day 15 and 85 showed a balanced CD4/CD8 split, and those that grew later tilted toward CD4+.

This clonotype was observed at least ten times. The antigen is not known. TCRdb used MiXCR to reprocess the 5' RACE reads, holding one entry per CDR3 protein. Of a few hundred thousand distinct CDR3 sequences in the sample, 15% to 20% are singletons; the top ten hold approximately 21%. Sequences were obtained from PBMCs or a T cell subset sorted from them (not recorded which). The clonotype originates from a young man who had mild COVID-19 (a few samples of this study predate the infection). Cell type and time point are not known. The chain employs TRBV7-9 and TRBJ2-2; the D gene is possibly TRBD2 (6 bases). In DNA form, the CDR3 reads TGTGCCAGCGCGGGGACCGGGGAGCTGTTTTTT. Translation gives CASAGTGELFF. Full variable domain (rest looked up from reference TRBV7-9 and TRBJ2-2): DTGVSQNPRHKITKRGQNVTFRCDPISEHNRLYWYRQTLGQGPEFLTYFQNEAQLEKSRLLSDRFSAERPKGSFSTLEIQRTEQGDSAMYLCASAGTGELFFGEGSRLTVL.